Each of the 22 T cell receptor beta chains below was sequenced from the same sample in a study of blood T cell repertoires in COVID-19. The method was immunoSEQ multiplex PCR; TCRdb's version includes in-frame clones alone and lacks a portion of them. The repertoire holds 250,000 to 350,000 clones, 84% seen once, with more than 1.1% in the top ten. The sequenced material came from peripheral blood. All receptors come from a human donor with COVID-19, enrolled during active disease. The donor label of this sample is uncertain.

This clone was seen once. This chain links TRBV5-6 with TRBJ1-1; 7 bases align to TRBD1. With V trimmed by 0 bases and J by 5 bases, 7 bases remained unmatched. Germline lookup yields CDR1 SGHDT and CDR2 YYEEEE. The CDR3 covers 15 residues. The CDR3 DNA sequence: TGTGCCAGCAGCTTGGAAACAGGGGAGGATACTGAAGCTTTCTTT. This encodes CASSLETGEDTEAFF. Variable domain in full (rest from reference TRBV5-6 and TRBJ1-1): DAGVTQSPTHLIKTRGQQVTLRCSPKSGHDTVSWYQQALGQGPQFIFQYYEEEERQRGNFPDRFSGHQFPNYSSELNVNALLLGDSALYLCASSLETGEDTEAFFGQGTRLTVV.

This clone was counted between two and nine times. The chain carries TRBV7-9 and TRBJ1-4; TRBD1 agrees at 10 bases. V lost 4 bases, J lost 6 bases, and 5 bases stayed unmatched. This CDR3 region has 15 residues. Germline CDR1 SEHNR, CDR2 FQNEAQ (reference sequence). The CDR3 reads CASSSRTGGDEKLFF. The CDR3 bases are TGTGCCAGCAGCTCCCGGACAGGGGGAGATGAAAAACTGTTTTTT.

The chain carries TRBV6-6 and TRBJ1-1, with 8 bases lining up with TRBD1. The CDR3 is 13 residues long. V shed 2 bases and J 6 bases; nucleotides not matched to a gene: 2. Germline values: CDR1 MNHNY, CDR2 SVGAGI (reference sequence). Written as DNA, the CDR3 is TGTGCCAGCAGTTACGACAGGGGTCCTGAAGCTTTCTTT. Its translation is CASSYDRGPEAFF.

The rearrangement joins TRBV11-2 to TRBJ1-5, with 7 bases fitting TRBD1. Germline loops: CDR1 SGHAT, CDR2 FQNNGV. J was trimmed by 6 bases and V by 2 bases; bases with no gene match: 10. The CDR3 extends over 16 amino acids. The CDR3 region is CASSLNPGGSTQPQHF. For the CDR3, the DNA is TGTGCCAGCAGCTTAAACCCAGGGGGTTCAACTCAGCCCCAGCATTTT.

The CDR3 reads CASSSRGRAFNEQFF. The CDR3 bases are TGTGCCAGCAGCTCGCGCGGGAGGGCCTTCAATGAGCAGTTCTTC. The V call is TRBV13, the J call TRBJ2-1; 9 bases are shared with TRBD2. The V gene end was trimmed by 4 bases and the J gene end by 6 bases; junction bases not matched to a gene: 7. In germline, CDR1 is PRHDT, CDR2 FYEKMQ (reference sequence). The length of the CDR3 is 15 residues.

The V gene is TRBV2, the J gene TRBJ1-5; 9 bases map to TRBD1. Looked up from germline, CDR1 is SNHLY and CDR2 is FYNNEI. After removal of 7 bases from V and 4 bases from J, the junction contained 5 bases not matched to a gene. The CDR3 spans 14 residues. DNA of the CDR3: TGTGCCAGCAATGGACAGGGGATGAATCAGCCCCAGCATTTT. Its translation: CASNGQGMNQPQHF.

This chain links TRBV19 with TRBJ2-3, with 7 bases lining up with TRBD2. V gave up 5 bases and J gave up 2 bases; unmatched junction bases: 7. The CDR3 length is 15 residues. From germline, CDR1 is LNHDA and CDR2 SQIVND (reference sequence). The CDR3 DNA is TGTGCCAGTAGTCAGGGAGCGGGGATCACAGATACGCAGTATTTT. Translation gives CASSQGAGITDTQYF. The variable domain in full, with the rest retrieved from reference TRBV19 and TRBJ2-3, is DGGITQSPKYLFRKEGQNVTLSCEQNLNHDAMYWYRQDPGQGLRLIYYSQIVNDFQKGDIAEGYSVSREKKESFPLTVTSAQKNPTAFYLCASSQGAGITDTQYFGPGTRLTVL.

The rearrangement links TRBV12-3 or TRBV12-4 to TRBJ2-7; D gene ambiguous. Trimming removed 5 bases from V and 7 bases from J, with 9 bases in between. The CDR3 runs to 11 residues. The CDR3 nucleotides read TGTGCCAGCAGTACTTTTGATGAGCAGTACTTC. Its protein is CASSTFDEQYF.

The chain has TRBV19 and TRBJ1-5; TRBD1 might be the D (5 bases). The CDR3 covers 14 residues. Germline assignment: CDR1 LNHDA and CDR2 SQIVND (reference sequence). V was shortened by 8 bases and J by 0 bases, with 11 bases between the two germline ends. CDR3 amino acids: CASGSDSSNQPQHF. The DNA of the CDR3 is TGTGCCAGTGGATCAGACAGTAGCAATCAGCCCCAGCATTTT. Drawing the rest from reference TRBV19 and TRBJ1-5, the complete variable domain is DGGITQSPKYLFRKEGQNVTLSCEQNLNHDAMYWYRQDPGQGLRLIYYSQIVNDFQKGDIAEGYSVSREKKESFPLTVTSAQKNPTAFYLCASGSDSSNQPQHFGDGTRLSIL.

CDR3 sequence reads: CASTVGPEPYEQYF. The DNA for the CDR3 is TGTGCCAGCACGGTTGGGCCAGAACCCTACGAGCAGTACTTC. The J gene is TRBJ2-7, the V gene TRBV7-9; D not certain. This CDR3 is built from 14 residues. Germline CDR1 is SEHNR and CDR2 is FQNEAQ (reference sequence). Trimming stripped 7 bases from V and 2 bases from J, with 15 bases between.

This chain joins TRBV5-5 and TRBJ1-5; 7 nucleotides align to TRBD1. V gave up 4 bases and J gave up 5 bases; unmatched junction bases: 9. Germline-derived CDR1 and CDR2 are SGHKS and YYEKEE (reference sequence). This CDR3 has 15 amino acids. CDR3 protein: CASSPTDREHQPQHF. The CDR3 DNA sequence: TGTGCCAGCAGCCCTACTGACAGGGAACATCAGCCCCAGCATTTT.

The gene calls are TRBV6-5 and TRBJ1-2; possibly TRBD1 for D (6 bases). Trimming left V 10 bases short and J 4 bases short, with 13 bases between. The CDR3 is 12 residues long. Germline V gene lookup returns CDR1 MNHEY and CDR2 SVGAGI. CDR3 region: CATLDRPYGYTF. The DNA for the CDR3 is TGTGCCACCCTGGACAGACCCTATGGCTACACCTTC.

V is TRBV5-1 and J is TRBJ1-5; 7 bases fit TRBD1. Germline values: CDR1 SGHRS, CDR2 YFSETQ. Germline trimming cut 1 base from V and 5 bases from J; bases unmatched to any gene: 0. This CDR3 has 13 residues. CDR3 DNA sequence: TGCGCCAGCAGCTTGCAGGGGGATCAGCCCCAGCATTTT. This codes for CASSLQGDQPQHF.

There are a few counts of this clone. The chain couples TRBV5-1 to TRBJ1-5; D remains unclear. The CDR3 length is 15 residues. The germline V gene has CDR1 SGHRS and CDR2 YFSETQ. V was clipped by 0 bases and J by 4 bases, with 11 bases between them. CDR3 loop: CASSLAGNTNQPQHF. The CDR3 DNA reads TGCGCCAGCAGCTTGGCCGGGAACACTAATCAGCCCCAGCATTTT. Filled out from reference TRBV5-1 and TRBJ1-5, the complete variable domain reads KAGVTQTPRYLIKTRGQQVTLSCSPISGHRSVSWYQQTPGQGLQFLFEYFSETQRNKGNFPGRFSGRQFSNSRSEMNVSTLELGDSALYLCASSLAGNTNQPQHFGDGTRLSIL.

The V call is TRBV30, the J call TRBJ2-3, with 7 bases identical to TRBD1. Trimming removed 3 bases from V and 2 bases from J; junction bases left unmatched: 5. In germline, CDR1 is GTSNPN, CDR2 SVGIG (reference sequence). The CDR3 has 14 residues. CDR3 protein: CAWSQGQLTDTQYF. CDR3 in DNA: TGTGCCTGGAGCCAGGGACAGCTCACAGATACGCAGTATTTT.

This chain connects TRBV10-2 to TRBJ2-1, with D tentatively TRBD2 (5 bases). V was clipped by 1 base and J by 8 bases, with 12 bases between them. This CDR3 comprises 14 residues. Germline loops: CDR1 WSHSY, CDR2 SAAADI. The CDR3 is CASSEYPYGDEQFF. Here the CDR3 DNA reads TGCGCCAGCAGTGAGTACCCCTACGGGGATGAGCAGTTCTTC.

The chain employs TRBV28 and TRBJ2-3, with 9 bases identical to TRBD2. The CDR3 loop spans 17 amino acids. Losses at the gene ends were 5 bases for V and 0 bases for J; bases not matched to a gene: 9. The germline gives CDR1 MDHEN, CDR2 SYDVKM. Here the CDR3 DNA reads TGTGCCAGCAGTCCCCCTTCTAGCGGGGCTAGCACAGATACGCAGTATTTT. It specifies CASSPPSSGASTDTQYF.

The chain carries TRBV4-3 and TRBJ2-2; D remains unclear. Germline CDR1 LGHNA, CDR2 YSLEER. The CDR3 is 15 amino acids. Trimming cost V 0 bases and J 4 bases, with 9 bases left between them. CDR3 in DNA: TGCGCCAGCAGCCAAGACAGGCGAAGCACCGGGGAGCTGTTTTTT. Amino acid sequence: CASSQDRRSTGELFF.

The chain has TRBV30 and TRBJ1-2, with a tentative D call TRBD1 (6 bases). The CDR3 sequence is 12 residues long. The germline V and J ends were trimmed by 4 bases and 5 bases, with 11 bases remaining between them. CDR1 is GTSNPN and CDR2 is SVGIG in the germline V gene (reference sequence). This CDR3 is CAWTDRTYGYTF. The CDR3, as DNA: TGTGCCTGGACGGACAGAACTTATGGCTACACCTTC.

This rearrangement joins TRBV29-1 to TRBJ1-2; 9 bases align to TRBD1. The CDR3 extends over 14 amino acids. Germline CDR1 and CDR2: SQVTM and ANQGSEA. The V and J ends lost 2 bases and 5 bases, in that order; junction bases with no gene match: 6. The CDR3 reads CSVESTGGGYGYTF. The CDR3 nucleotides are TGCAGCGTTGAATCAACAGGGGGCGGGTATGGCTACACCTTC.

This clone showed up just a few times. The chain combines TRBV3-1 (or the pseudogene TRBV3-2) with TRBJ1-1, with a possible D match to TRBD1 (6 bases). In germline, CDR1 is LGHDT, CDR2 YNNKEL (reference sequence). V was shortened by 7 bases and J by 5 bases, with 14 bases between the two germline ends. This CDR3 has 13 amino acids. The DNA for the CDR3 is TGTGCCAGCACCTCAAGGGGGGGAACTGAAGCTTTCTTT. Translating it yields CASTSRGGTEAFF.

V gene TRBV4-1 combines with J gene TRBJ1-4, with D possibly being TRBD1 (5 bases). The CDR3 length is 16 residues. V lost 2 bases and J lost 5, with 15 bases in between. CDR1 is MGHRA and CDR2 is YSYEKL in the germline V gene. The CDR3 nucleotides read TGCGCCAGCAGCCAACCCTATAGACAGTTAAATGAAAAACTGTTTTTT. Its translation is CASSQPYRQLNEKLFF.